This TCR beta chain was sequenced during a study of neoadjuvant nivolumab and ipilimumab in lung cancer. Study-level points and caveats: Only a small number of samples underwent TCR sequencing. Resected tumors had greater TCR richness and clonality than uninvolved lung. From pretherapy to surgery, tumor richness and clonality rose with dual therapy.

Germline CDR1 reads MNHEY; CDR2 reads SVGAGI. The trim removed 7 bases at V and 4 bases at J, leaving 6 bases unmatched. This CDR3 region has 13 residues. As concerns this clone: Its antigen is unknown.

TCRdb's copy holds only in-frame clones and misses some; the assay was immunoSEQ multiplex PCR. The data contain about 26,000 clones, more than 70% of them singletons. The source material was peripheral blood, sampled before neoadjuvant nivolumab, alone or with ipilimumab. This clonotype was sampled from an adult with non-small cell lung cancer. The rearrangement joins TRBV6-5 to TRBJ1-2, with 7 nucleotides matching TRBD1. This chain's CDR3 is CASIKQGTYGYTF. The CDR3 nucleotides read TGTGCCAGCATAAAACAGGGGACCTATGGCTACACCTTC.